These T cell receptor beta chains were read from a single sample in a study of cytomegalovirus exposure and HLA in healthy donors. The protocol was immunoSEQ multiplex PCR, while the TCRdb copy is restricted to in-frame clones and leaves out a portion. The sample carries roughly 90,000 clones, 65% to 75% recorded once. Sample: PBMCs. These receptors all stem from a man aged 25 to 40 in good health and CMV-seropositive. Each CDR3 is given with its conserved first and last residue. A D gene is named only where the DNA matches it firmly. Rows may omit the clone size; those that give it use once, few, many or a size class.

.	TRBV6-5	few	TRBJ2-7	CASSTDTYEQYF	TGTGCCAGCAGTACAGATACCTACGAGCAGTACTTC
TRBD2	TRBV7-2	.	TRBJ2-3	CASSLLAGAVGRDTQYF	TGTGCCAGCAGCTTACTAGCGGGAGCGGTAGGAAGAGATACGCAGTATTTT
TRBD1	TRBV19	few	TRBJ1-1	CASSLETGRTEAFF	TGTGCCAGTAGTCTCGAGACAGGGAGGACTGAAGCTTTCTTT
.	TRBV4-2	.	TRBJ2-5	CASSQDPTPGGQYF	TGTGCCAGCAGCCAAGATCCTACCCCCGGGGGCCAGTACTTC
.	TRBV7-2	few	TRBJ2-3	CASSPAADTQYF	TGTGCCAGCAGCCCCGCGGCAGATACGCAGTATTTT
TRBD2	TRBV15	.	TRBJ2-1	CATSTGTSGVSSYNEQFF	TGTGCCACCAGTACCGGGACTAGCGGGGTTAGCTCCTACAATGAGCAGTTCTTC
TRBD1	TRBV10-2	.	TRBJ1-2	CASSEVGTGSGYGYTF	TGCGCCAGCAGTGAGGTGGGGACAGGTTCGGGCTATGGCTACACCTTC
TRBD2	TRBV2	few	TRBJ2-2	CASLGGRGNTGELFF	TGTGCCAGCCTCGGCGGGAGAGGGAACACCGGGGAGCTGTTTTTT
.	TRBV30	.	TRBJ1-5	CAWSVRFRQAGQPQHF	TGTGCCTGGAGTGTACGGTTTAGGCAGGCGGGTCAGCCCCAGCATTTT
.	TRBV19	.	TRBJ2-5	CASSTQETQYF	TGTGCCAGTAGTACTCAAGAGACCCAGTACTTC
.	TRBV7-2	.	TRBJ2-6	CASSFGGSGANVLTF	TGTGCCAGCAGCTTCGGGGGCTCTGGGGCCAACGTCCTGACTTTC
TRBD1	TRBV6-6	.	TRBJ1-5	CASRTPGTGGIQPQHF	TGTGCCAGCAGGACCCCCGGGACAGGGGGAATTCAGCCCCAGCATTTT
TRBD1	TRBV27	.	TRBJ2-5	CASSLRTGFQETQYF	TGTGCCAGCAGTTTAAGGACAGGGTTCCAAGAGACCCAGTACTTC
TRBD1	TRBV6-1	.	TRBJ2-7	CASSEARDRGEQYF	TGTGCCAGCAGTGAAGCCCGTGACAGGGGCGAGCAGTACTTC
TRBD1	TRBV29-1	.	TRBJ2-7	CSVAGTGGYYEQYF	TGCAGCGTAGCCGGGACAGGGGGATACTACGAGCAGTACTTC
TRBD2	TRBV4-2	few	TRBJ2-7	CASSQGLAGAVWHEQYF	TGTGCCAGCAGCCAAGGACTAGCGGGAGCGGTGTGGCACGAGCAGTACTTC
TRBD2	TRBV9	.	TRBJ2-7	CASSVEEREPIYEQYF	TGTGCCAGCAGCGTAGAGGAGCGGGAGCCTATTTACGAGCAGTACTTC
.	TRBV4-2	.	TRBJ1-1	CASSQAGRADIEAFF	TGTGCCAGCAGCCAGGCCGGTCGGGCGGACATTGAAGCTTTCTTT
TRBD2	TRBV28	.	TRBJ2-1	CASSPGLASSYNEQFF	TGTGCCAGCAGTCCTGGACTAGCGAGCTCCTACAATGAGCAGTTCTTC
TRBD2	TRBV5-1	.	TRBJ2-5	CASTSGGSKETQYF	TGCGCCAGCACCTCGGGGGGTTCTAAAGAGACCCAGTACTTC
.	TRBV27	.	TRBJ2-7	CASRSTGLEQYF	TGTGCCAGCAGATCAACGGGTCTCGAGCAGTACTTC
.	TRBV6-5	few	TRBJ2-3	CASSPRQNTDTQYF	TGTGCCAGCAGTCCACGACAGAACACAGATACGCAGTATTTT
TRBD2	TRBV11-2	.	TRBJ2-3	CASSIFAGGRADTQYF	TGTGCCAGCAGCATTTTCGCGGGGGGGAGGGCAGATACGCAGTATTTT
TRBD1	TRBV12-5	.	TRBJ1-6	CASGWSGQGLSPLHF	TGTGCTAGTGGTTGGTCGGGACAGGGATTATCACCCCTCCACTTT
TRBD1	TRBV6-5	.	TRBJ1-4	CAAPAGQGNEKLFF	TGTGCCGCCCCGGCGGGACAGGGGAATGAAAAACTGTTTTTT
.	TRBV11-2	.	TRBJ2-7	CASSLGGVWYEQYF	TGTGCCAGCAGCTTAGGGGGCGTATGGTACGAGCAGTACTTC
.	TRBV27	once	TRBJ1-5	CASSLGGGNQPQHF	TGTGCCAGCAGTCTAGGGGGAGGGAATCAGCCCCAGCATTTT
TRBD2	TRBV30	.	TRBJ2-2	CAWSPKRGGTGELFF	TGTGCCTGGAGCCCTAAACGGGGGGGCACCGGGGAGCTGTTTTTT
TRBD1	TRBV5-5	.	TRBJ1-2	CASDVEGARDGYTF	TGTGCCAGCGACGTAGAGGGGGCGCGTGATGGCTACACCTTC
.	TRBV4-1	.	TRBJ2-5	CASSQVTMGLKQETQYF	TGCGCCAGCAGCCAAGTAACCATGGGACTCAAGCAAGAGACCCAGTACTTC
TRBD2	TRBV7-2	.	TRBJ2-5	CASSAGGGAETQYF	TGTGCCAGCAGCGCCGGGGGGGGCGCGGAGACCCAGTACTTC
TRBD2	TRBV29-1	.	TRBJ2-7	CSVSGRGDSYEQYF	TGCAGCGTTTCCGGCCGGGGGGACTCCTACGAGCAGTACTTC
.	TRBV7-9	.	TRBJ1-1	CASSPGGDTEAFF	TGTGCCAGCAGCCCAGGAGGGGACACTGAAGCTTTCTTT
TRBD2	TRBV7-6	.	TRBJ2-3	CASSLAPGLAGGSTDTQYF	TGTGCCAGCAGCTTAGCGCCGGGACTAGCGGGAGGGAGCACAGATACGCAGTATTTT
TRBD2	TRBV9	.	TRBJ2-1	CASSVLAGDHEQFF	TGTGCCAGCAGCGTACTAGCGGGAGATCATGAGCAGTTCTTC
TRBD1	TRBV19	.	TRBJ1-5	CASRPGQGASQPQHF	TGTGCCAGTAGACCGGGACAGGGGGCGAGTCAGCCCCAGCATTTT
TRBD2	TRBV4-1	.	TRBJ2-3	CASSRLTSGGLLLPTDTQYF	TGCGCCAGCAGCCGACTGACTAGCGGGGGGCTCCTTCTTCCCACAGATACGCAGTATTTT
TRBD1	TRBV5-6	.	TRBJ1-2	CASSPGTGGFYGYTF	TGTGCCAGCAGCCCCGGGACAGGGGGCTTCTATGGCTACACCTTC
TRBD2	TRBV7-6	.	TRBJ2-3	CASSTSGSGTDTQYF	TGTGCCAGCAGCACTAGCGGGAGCGGCACAGATACGCAGTATTTT
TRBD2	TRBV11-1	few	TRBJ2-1	CASSFTTSGGAAEQFF	TGTGCCAGCAGCTTTACGACTAGCGGGGGGGCCGCTGAGCAGTTCTTC
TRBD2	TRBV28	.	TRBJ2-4	CASRTGLAGGLKNIQYF	TGTGCCAGCAGGACGGGACTAGCGGGAGGGCTCAAAAACATTCAGTACTTC
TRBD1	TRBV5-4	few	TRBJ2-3	CASSLEGQGTDTQYF	TGTGCCAGCAGCTTGGAAGGACAGGGGACAGATACGCAGTATTTT
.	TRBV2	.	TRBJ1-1	CASSTELNTEAFF	TGTGCCAGCAGTACAGAGTTGAACACTGAAGCTTTCTTT
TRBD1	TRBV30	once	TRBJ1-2	CAWSGTGGVGYTF	TGTGCCTGGAGTGGGACAGGGGGTGTTGGCTACACCTTC
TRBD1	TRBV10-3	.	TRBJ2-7	CAIRYGQGAYEQYF	TGTGCCATCAGATACGGACAGGGGGCTTACGAGCAGTACTTC
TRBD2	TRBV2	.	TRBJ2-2	CASSGLGLAASTGELFF	TGTGCCAGCAGTGGATTAGGACTAGCGGCCTCCACCGGGGAGCTGTTTTTT
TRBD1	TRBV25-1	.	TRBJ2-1	CASSELGTGSNEQFF	TGTGCCAGCAGTGAATTAGGGACAGGGTCCAATGAGCAGTTCTTC
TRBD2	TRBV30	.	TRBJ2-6	CAWSVVRTRSPKDSGANVLTF	TGTGCCTGGAGTGTAGTCCGGACTAGGAGCCCCAAGGACTCTGGGGCCAACGTCCTGACTTTC
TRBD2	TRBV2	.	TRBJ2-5	CASSGVAGKETQYF	TGTGCCAGCAGTGGGGTAGCGGGAAAAGAGACCCAGTACTTC
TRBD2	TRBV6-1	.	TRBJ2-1	CASSSGGPNEQFF	TGTGCCAGCAGTAGCGGGGGCCCGAATGAGCAGTTCTTC
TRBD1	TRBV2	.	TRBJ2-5	CASSPIGGQGQETQYF	TGTGCCAGCAGCCCGATAGGGGGACAGGGGCAAGAGACCCAGTACTTC
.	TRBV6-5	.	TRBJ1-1	CASSGGGDTEAFF	TGTGCCAGCAGCGGGGGAGGGGACACTGAAGCTTTCTTT
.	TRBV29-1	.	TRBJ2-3	CSVSEGVGDTQYF	TGCAGCGTTTCTGAGGGGGTCGGAGATACGCAGTATTTT
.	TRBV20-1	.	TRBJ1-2	CSARGYGYTF	TGCAGTGCCAGGGGCTATGGCTACACCTTC
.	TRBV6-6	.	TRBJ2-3	CASSSGQPTDTQYF	TGTGCCAGCAGTTCAGGACAGCCCACAGATACGCAGTATTTT